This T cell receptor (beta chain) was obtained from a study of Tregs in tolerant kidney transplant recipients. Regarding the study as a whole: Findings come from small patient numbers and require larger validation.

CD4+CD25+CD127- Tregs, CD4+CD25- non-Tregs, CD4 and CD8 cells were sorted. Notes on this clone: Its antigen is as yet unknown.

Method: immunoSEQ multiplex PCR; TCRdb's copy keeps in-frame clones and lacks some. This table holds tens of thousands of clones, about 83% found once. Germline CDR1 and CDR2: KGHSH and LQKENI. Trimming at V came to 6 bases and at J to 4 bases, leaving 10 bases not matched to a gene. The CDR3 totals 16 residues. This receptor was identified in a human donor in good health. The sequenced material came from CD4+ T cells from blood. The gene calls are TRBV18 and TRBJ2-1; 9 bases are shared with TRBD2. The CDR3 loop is CASSPLAGGSYNEQFF. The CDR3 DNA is TGTGCCAGCTCCCCTCTGGCGGGAGGGTCGTACAATGAGCAGTTCTTC.